This entry lists 8 T cell receptor beta chains sequenced from one sample in a study of cytomegalovirus exposure and HLA in healthy donors. PCR amplification relied on 60 Vbeta primers (plus 13 Jbeta primers). Method: immunoSEQ multiplex PCR; TCRdb's copy keeps in-frame clones and lacks some. The sample includes about 130,000 clones, about 74% of them seen just once. The sequencing sample was made of PBMCs. These receptors were collected from a male donor in good health and CMV-seronegative.

This clone has more than one count but fewer than ten. This chain connects TRBV6-6 to TRBJ1-6; D gene unclear. The length of the CDR3 is 13 residues. V was clipped by 8 bases and J by 8 bases, with 13 bases between them. Germline V gene data show CDR1 as MNHNY and CDR2 as SVGAGI (reference sequence). This chain's CDR3 is CASGRLSDSPLHF. CDR3 nucleotide sequence: TGTGCCAGCGGGAGGTTGAGTGATTCACCCCTCCACTTT.

V usage is TRBV7-9 and J usage is TRBJ2-7; 11 positions match TRBD1. With V trimmed by 2 bases and J by 6 bases, 3 bases remained unmatched. The CDR3 runs 14 residues. Germline V gene lookup returns CDR1 SEHNR and CDR2 FQNEAQ (reference sequence). CDR3 coding DNA: TGTGCCAGCAGCTTACCCGGGACAGGGGGCGAGCAGTACTTC. As protein: CASSLPGTGGEQYF.

This clone was recorded once. This sequence joins TRBV29-1 and TRBJ1-2, with TRBD1 identical over 8 bases. J gave up 5 bases and V 6 bases, and 5 bases lay outside the gene matches. There are 12 residues in the CDR3. Looked up from germline, CDR1 is SQVTM and CDR2 is ANQGSEA. CDR3 region: CSVRTGSYGYTF. In nucleotides, the CDR3 is TGCAGCGTCCGGACAGGGTCATATGGCTACACCTTC.

This clone has more than one count but fewer than ten. The chain links TRBV7-2 to TRBJ1-2, with 9 bases aligning to TRBD1. The V gene end was trimmed by 4 bases and the J gene end by 2 bases; junction bases not matched to a gene: 14. This CDR3 contains 18 residues. Germline CDR1 is SGHTA and CDR2 is FQGNSA. CDR3 residues: CASSSMGQGSRPNYGYTF. The CDR3 bases are TGTGCCAGCAGCTCCATGGGACAGGGCTCCCGACCGAACTATGGCTACACCTTC.

The chain is built from TRBV18 and TRBJ2-7, with a weak D call TRBD1 (5 bases). The CDR3 is 14 residues long. Germline CDR1 is KGHSH and CDR2 is LQKENI. V lost 1 base and J lost 2, with 9 bases in between. CDR3 in amino acids: CASSPLGVTYEQYF. The DNA of the CDR3 is TGTGCCAGCTCACCACTAGGGGTGACCTACGAGCAGTACTTC.

The J gene is TRBJ2-5, the V gene TRBV29-1; 8 bases line up with TRBD1. Germline-derived CDR1 and CDR2 are SQVTM and ANQGSEA. This CDR3 comprises 13 residues. Trimming cost V 4 bases and J 4 bases; bases outside gene matches: 5. Here the CDR3 reads CSVVSQGAETQYF. Written as DNA, the CDR3 is TGCAGCGTTGTAAGTCAGGGGGCAGAGACCCAGTACTTC.

This clone was seen a few times. J is TRBJ2-2 and V is TRBV19, with 7 bases lining up with TRBD2. Germline V gives CDR1 LNHDA, CDR2 SQIVND (reference sequence). V gave up 3 bases and J gave up 3 bases; unmatched junction bases: 4. There are 15 residues in the CDR3. The CDR3, as DNA: TGTGCCAGTAGTATCGGGGGGACTTACACCGGGGAGCTGTTTTTT. Its translation is CASSIGGTYTGELFF.

The rearrangement links TRBV7-2 to TRBJ2-7; no firm D call. CDR1 SGHTA and CDR2 FQGNSA come from the germline V gene. The germline V and J ends were trimmed by 1 base and 3 bases, with 10 bases remaining between them. CDR3 length: 14 residues. In DNA form, the CDR3 reads TGTGCCAGCAGCTTAGGTCCACAGAACTACGAGCAGTACTTC. Residues: CASSLGPQNYEQYF.